This note documents a single T cell receptor beta chain sequence. The sample is drawn from a study of blood T cell repertoires in COVID-19. Background on the study: COVID-19 samples from acute and convalescent phases originated in the United States, Italy and Spain. T cells, B-cell-depleted T cells, or PBMCs supplied cDNA or gDNA.

The authors' processing: Amplifying reference gene primers gave estimates of nucleated cell counts. Assay: immunoSEQ multiplex PCR; the TCRdb copy retains only in-frame clones and omits some. V and J calls and clone size come straight from that table; D and trimming were deduced from the DNA. Of 300,000 to 400,000 clones in the sample, approximately 87% were seen once. The sequence was collected from a woman between 50 and 59 years old who had recovered from COVID-19. Sequencing used peripheral blood.

The CDR3 DNA sequence: TGTGCCACCAGCAGCCCCAGGGGAACTCAGCCCCAGCATTTT. Translation gives CATSSPRGTQPQHF. The chain couples TRBV15 to TRBJ1-5, with a tentative D call TRBD1 (6 bases). V gave up 3 bases and J gave up 6 bases, with 12 bases separating them. Germline values: CDR1 LNHNV, CDR2 YYDKDF (reference sequence). CDR3 size: 14 residues.